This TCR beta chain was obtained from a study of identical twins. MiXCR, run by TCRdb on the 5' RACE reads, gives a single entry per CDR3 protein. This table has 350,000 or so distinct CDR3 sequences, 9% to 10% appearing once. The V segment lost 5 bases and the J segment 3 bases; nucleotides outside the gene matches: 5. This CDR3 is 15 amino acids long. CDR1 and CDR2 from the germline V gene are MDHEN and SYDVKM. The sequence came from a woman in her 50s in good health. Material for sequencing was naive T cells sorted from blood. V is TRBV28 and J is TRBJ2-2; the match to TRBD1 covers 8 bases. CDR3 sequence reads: CASSNRDRYTGELFF. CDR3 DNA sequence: TGTGCCAGCAGTAACCGGGACAGGTACACCGGGGAGCTGTTTTTT.